What follows describes a single TCR beta chain. Assay: immunoSEQ multiplex PCR; the TCRdb copy retains only in-frame clones and omits some. The sample yields around 260,000 clones, roughly 86% seen once. The data stem from a study of blood T cell repertoires in COVID-19. Study-wide context: Both acute and convalescent COVID-19 samples were obtained from the United States, Italy and Spain.

V lost 6 bases to trimming and J lost 2 bases, with 11 bases between them. The CDR3 runs 13 residues. Germline V gene data show CDR1 as MNHEY and CDR2 as SVGAGI. The material sequenced was peripheral blood. The sequence was obtained from a man aged 35 to 55 who had recovered from COVID-19. The chain has TRBV6-5 and TRBJ2-7, with TRBD1 as a possible D gene (5 bases). This CDR3 reads CASRQGHPYEQYF. The CDR3 DNA reads as TGTGCCAGCAGGCAGGGCCACCCCTACGAGCAGTACTTC.